These 8 T cell receptor beta chains came from one sample sequenced in a study of post-analysis software for immune sequencing data. Study results and caveats: The five TRBV segments detected at higher frequency in patients than in controls included TRBV5-6, TRBV5-1 and TRBV20-1.

Their target antigens are unknown. Unique molecular identifiers were present in the TCR beta cDNA libraries. TCRdb reprocessed the PCR reads via MiXCR and lists one record per CDR3 protein. This sample has about 400,000 distinct CDR3 sequences, with around a third found just once. The material sequenced was blood. Receptors were obtained from a girl aged 10 to 17 with multiple sclerosis.

This sequence joins TRBV6-5 and TRBJ2-1, with D perhaps given as TRBD1 or TRBD2 (5 bases each). The CDR3 consists of 17 residues. V was trimmed by 0 bases and J by 2 bases, leaving 14 bases between them. Germline lookup yields CDR1 MNHEY and CDR2 SVGAGI. Written as DNA, the CDR3 is TGTGCCAGCAGTTACTCGCAGAGGGGTATCGCCTACAATGAGCAGTTCTTC. Its protein is CASSYSQRGIAYNEQFF.

The chain joins TRBV6-6 to TRBJ2-1, with D possibly TRBD2 on 7 matching bases. Trimming took 0 bases from V and 5 from J, leaving 17 bases between them. From germline, CDR1 is MNHNY and CDR2 SVGAGI (reference sequence). This CDR3 spans 17 amino acids. In DNA form, the CDR3 reads TGTGCCAGCAGTTACTCGAGTTATGGCGGGGGCAACAATGAGCAGTTCTTC. Protein: CASSYSSYGGGNNEQFF.

This sequence joins TRBV25-1 and TRBJ2-1; the match to TRBD1 covers 9 bases. The junction had 11 bases not matched to a gene; V was cut back by 4 bases and J by 10 bases. CDR1 is MGHDK and CDR2 is SYGVNS in the germline V gene. The CDR3 spans 15 residues. The DNA for the CDR3 is TGTGCCAGCAGTGCTTATGGACAGGGGTACTACGAGCAGTTCTTC. Translating it yields CASSAYGQGYYEQFF.

The chain couples TRBV27 to TRBJ1-6; D uncertain. Between the trimmed V and J ends, which lost 7 bases and 7 bases, there was a span of 17 bases. The length of the CDR3 is 15 residues. The germline V gene encodes CDR1 MNHEY and CDR2 SMNVEV (reference sequence). The CDR3 DNA reads TGTGCCAGCACCCCATTTACGACGCTAAATTCACCCCTCCACTTT. Encoded protein: CASTPFTTLNSPLHF.

This clonotype was counted at least ten times. The genes are TRBV29-1 and TRBJ1-5; D may be TRBD1 (5 bases). The V and J ends lost 4 bases and 0 bases respectively, with 10 bases between them. This CDR3 is 14 amino acids long. Germline loops: CDR1 SQVTM, CDR2 ANQGSEA. The CDR3 nucleotides are TGCAGCGTTGGAGAACAGGATAGCAATCAGCCCCAGCATTTT. Residues: CSVGEQDSNQPQHF. The whole variable domain, filled in from reference TRBV29-1 and TRBJ1-5, reads SAVISQKPSRDICQRGTSLTIQCQVDSQVTMMFWYRQQPGQSLTLIATANQGSEATYESGFVIDKFPISRPNLTFSTLTVSNMSPEDSSIYLCSVGEQDSNQPQHFGDGTRLSIL.

The chain combines TRBV5-1 with TRBJ2-6, with 7 positions matching TRBD1. The CDR3 has 18 residues. The germline gives CDR1 SGHRS, CDR2 YFSETQ. V lost 4 bases, J lost 0 bases, and 10 bases stayed unmatched. The CDR3 region has the DNA TGCGCCAGCAGCCCTAACCCTCGGGACAGCTCTGGGGCCAACGTCCTGACTTTC. Protein: CASSPNPRDSSGANVLTF.

The rearrangement links TRBV29-1 to TRBJ2-1, with 10 bases lining up with TRBD2. The CDR3 is 14 residues long. Germline loops: CDR1 SQVTM, CDR2 ANQGSEA. V lost 6 bases to trimming and J lost 4 bases; unmatched junction nucleotides: 6. CDR3 nucleotide sequence: TGCAGCGTCCCCCTAGCGGGGGCTTACAATGAGCAGTTCTTC. Protein product: CSVPLAGAYNEQFF.

This clonotype occurred once. The chain recombines TRBV4-3 with TRBJ2-7; D not resolved. The J call is in doubt because the DNA end fits TRBJ2-4 better. The germline CDR1 and CDR2 sequences are LGHNA and YSLEER. The CDR3 contains 14 residues. CDR3 loop: CASSQETGSSIQYF. DNA for the CDR3: TGCGCCAGCAGCCAAGAAACGGGCTCTAGCATTCAGTACTTC.